This record concerns one TCR beta chain sequence. The antigen it recognizes is unknown. No base quality information exists; no much larger clone differs at one position. Patients with autoimmune disease history or receiving systemic immunosuppression were excluded from the trial. Peripheral blood for TCR sequencing was collected from all dose cohorts at baseline, on cycle 4 day 1, and on cycle 7 day 1. The samples were taken from a phase I, first-in-human, multicenter, open-label dose-escalation trial of ivuxolimab. Adults with locally advanced or metastatic head and neck squamous cell, hepatocellular, melanoma or renal cell carcinoma were enrolled in the trial. CD4+ and CD8+ T cells were sorted separately from peripheral blood before TCR sequencing. The record originates from a study of OX40 agonist ivuxolimab in advanced cancers. Study-level background: The costimulatory receptor OX40 (CD134) was targeted by ivuxolimab, a fully human IgG2 agonistic monoclonal antibody. In the dose-escalation cohort, 82.7% of patients were male, and the mean age was 60 years with a range of 23 to 79. Of the approximately 50 dose-escalation patients, hepatocellular carcinoma was present in approximately 20, melanoma in roughly 15, renal cell carcinoma in 9 and head and neck cancer in 9. Patients were allowed to have had prior anti-PD-1, anti-PD-L1 or anti-CTLA-4 therapy, and about 40% of the dose-escalation patients had been treated with checkpoint inhibitors. Partial responses occurred in three dose-escalation patients: two with cutaneous melanoma and one with hepatocellular carcinoma. The point of sequencing TCRbeta in the periphery was to test whether ivuxolimab changed TCR sequence diversity and drove clonal T-cell expansion. Intravenous ivuxolimab was administered to patients every 2 weeks at six dose levels: 0.01, 0.1, 0.3, 1.5, 3 and 10 mg/kg. The monotherapy dose-escalation portion (N of about 49 patients) of the phase I ivuxolimab trial is reported in the paper.

Results and caveats for the whole study, not just this receptor: In partial responders in the 0.1-3.0 mg/kg groups, normalized peripheral clonal expansion was found to be among the lowest, especially among CD8+ T cells. The antigen specificity of the peripheral T cells that underwent clonal expansion was not determined. At doses from 0.1 to 3.0 mg/kg, clonal expansion was seen in both CD4+ and CD8+ blood T cells between baseline and week 6. Low levels of normalized T-cell clonal expansion were also seen in some patients who did not respond. After ivuxolimab, expanded clones were on average more numerous among CD8+ T cells than among CD4+ T cells.

For sequencing of the TCRbeta CDR3 region, genomic DNA was extracted from the sorted cells. TCRbeta CDR3 regions were sequenced using the immunoSEQ Assay. What TCRdb holds here is the immuneACCESS table cut down to in-frame rearrangements. Part of the clones is not present; checked against another copy, under half of the missing clones reflect an unresolved V gene, and the others are unexplained. The sample contains around 17,000 clones, 80% to 90% of them found a single time. About 20% of the sample lies in the top ten. Including cysteine and phenylalanine, the CDR3 has 15 amino acids. Only CDR3 DNA is held: 45 bases, read in frame from base 1. V lost 5 bases and J lost 5 bases; the stretch between them is 16 bases long. The germline V gene specifies MDHEN as CDR1 and SYDVKM as CDR2.

Sequenced material: CD4+ or CD8+ T cells sorted from blood, taken in a trial of the OX40 agonist ivuxolimab. Rearrangement joined TRBV28 to TRBJ1-5; there is no confident call for the D gene. The sequence was collected from an adult with an advanced solid tumor such as melanoma, head and neck, liver or kidney cancer. The CDR3 amino acid sequence is: CASSPAGGRHQPQHF. The sequenced DNA is TGTGCCAGCAGTCCTGCCGGTGGTAGGCATCAGCCCCAGCATTTT.